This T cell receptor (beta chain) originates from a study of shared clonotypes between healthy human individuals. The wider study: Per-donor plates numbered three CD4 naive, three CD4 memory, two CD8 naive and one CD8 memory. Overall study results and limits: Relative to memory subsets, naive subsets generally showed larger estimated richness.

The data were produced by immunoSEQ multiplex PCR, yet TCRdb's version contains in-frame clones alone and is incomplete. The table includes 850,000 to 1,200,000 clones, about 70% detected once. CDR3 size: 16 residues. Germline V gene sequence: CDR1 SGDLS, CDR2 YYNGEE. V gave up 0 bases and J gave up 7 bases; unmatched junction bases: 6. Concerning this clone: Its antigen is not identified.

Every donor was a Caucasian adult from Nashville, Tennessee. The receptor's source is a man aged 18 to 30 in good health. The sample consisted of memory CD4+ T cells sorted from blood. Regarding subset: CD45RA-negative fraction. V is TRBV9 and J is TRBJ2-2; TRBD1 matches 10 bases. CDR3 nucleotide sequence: TGTGCCAGCAGCGTAGGACAGGGGGCGCGAGTCGGGGAGCTGTTTTTT. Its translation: CASSVGQGARVGELFF.